Following are 19 T cell receptor beta chains from one sample sequenced in a study of T cells in Graves' hyperthyroidism and ophthalmopathy. RNA transcripts yielded amplified TCR beta CDR3 regions. A first-round RT-PCR of the TCR CDR3 used the HTBI primer set. TCRdb re-called the multiplex PCR reads with MiXCR, one entry per CDR3 protein. The data contain 300,000 to 350,000 distinct CDR3 sequences, 18% of them singletons. Sequencing input: blood. All receptors derive from a woman in her forties with Graves' ophthalmopathy.

This clonotype has ten or more counts. This chain links TRBV19 with TRBJ1-3; D is unresolved. Germline V gives CDR1 LNHDA, CDR2 SQIVND (reference sequence). This CDR3 comprises 12 residues. The V end lost 6 bases, the J end lost 3 bases, and 6 bases lay between the germline ends. The CDR3 coding sequence is TGTGCCAGTAGGCCAGTTGGAAACACCATATATTTT. As protein: CASRPVGNTIYF. The whole variable domain, filled in from reference TRBV19 and TRBJ1-3, reads DGGITQSPKYLFRKEGQNVTLSCEQNLNHDAMYWYRQDPGQGLRLIYYSQIVNDFQKGDIAEGYSVSREKKESFPLTVTSAQKNPTAFYLCASRPVGNTIYFGEGSWLTVV.

Remarks on this clonotype: The junction shows a germline mismatch at one end, possibly a read error. This chain links TRBV20-1 with TRBJ2-5; TRBD2 matches 7 bases. Per germline, CDR1 DFQATT and CDR2 SNEGSKA (reference sequence). This CDR3 has 15 amino acids. CDR3 coding DNA: TGCAGTGCTAGATCGGTAGCGGGTATGAGTGAGACCCGGTACTTC. It translates to CSARSVAGMSETRYF.

This clonotype was observed many times. The rearrangement links TRBV19 to TRBJ2-2, with 9 bases that match TRBD1. CDR3 length equals 15 residues. Losses at the gene ends were 7 bases for V and 5 bases for J; bases not matched to a gene: 8. In germline, CDR1 is LNHDA, CDR2 SQIVND (reference sequence). In nucleotides, the CDR3 is TGTGCCAGTACCGAGACAGGGGGAGGAACCGGGGAGCTGTTTTTT. Its protein is CASTETGGGTGELFF. Together with reference TRBV19 and TRBJ2-2, the CDR3 gives the full variable domain: DGGITQSPKYLFRKEGQNVTLSCEQNLNHDAMYWYRQDPGQGLRLIYYSQIVNDFQKGDIAEGYSVSREKKESFPLTVTSAQKNPTAFYLCASTETGGGTGELFFGEGSRLTVL.

This clonotype was seen ten or more times. This chain uses TRBV12-3 or TRBV12-4 with TRBJ1-1, with D tentatively TRBD1 (5 bases). V lost 6 bases to trimming and J lost 5 bases, with 19 bases between them. This CDR3 region has 15 residues. CDR3 sequence reads: CASRLEGVFRTEAFF. CDR3 bases: TGTGCCAGCAGACTTGAAGGGGTTTTCCGAACTGAAGCTTTCTTT.

The sample holds many counts of this clonotype. V gene TRBV2 combines with J gene TRBJ2-7, with 8 nucleotides matching TRBD1. The junction had 8 bases not matched to a gene; V was cut back by 6 bases and J by 1 base. Per germline, CDR1 SNHLY and CDR2 FYNNEI. This CDR3 spans 15 amino acids. The CDR3: CASRRPGQASYEQYF. CDR3 in DNA: TGTGCCAGCAGAAGGCCGGGACAGGCTTCCTACGAGCAGTACTTC.

This clonotype has a count of ten or more. The rearrangement links TRBV6-5 to TRBJ1-2; 9 bases match TRBD1. CDR3 length: 15 residues. CDR1 is MNHEY and CDR2 is SVGAGI in the germline V gene. The V gene end was trimmed by 8 bases and the J gene end by 8 bases; junction bases not matched to a gene: 15. In nucleotides, the CDR3 is TGTGCCAGCTCCCAGCCGAACGACAGGGGGGTAGGCTACACCTTC. Protein product: CASSQPNDRGVGYTF.

This clonotype has a count of ten or more. The J gene is TRBJ2-7, the V gene TRBV9, with D hard to call. The CDR3 contains 14 residues. Germline loops: CDR1 SGDLS, CDR2 YYNGEE. V was pared by 0 bases and J by 2 bases, with 9 bases between. The CDR3 DNA is TGTGCCAGCAGCGTAGCAGCAGACGCCTACGAGCAGTACTTC. The encoded protein is CASSVAADAYEQYF.

A single count supports this clonotype. The V gene is TRBV24-1, the J gene TRBJ2-7, with D tentatively TRBD1 or TRBD2 (5 bases each). The V gene's germline CDR1 is KGHDR and CDR2 SFDVKD. Trimming removed 1 base at V and 2 bases at J, with 11 bases between. The CDR3 loop spans 15 amino acids. The CDR3 sequence: CATSDFGTIPYEQYF. CDR3 nucleotides: TGTGCCACCAGTGATTTCGGGACGATCCCCTACGAGCAGTACTTC.

This clonotype was detected ten times or more. This chain connects TRBV5-1 to TRBJ1-2; D gene unclear. This CDR3 spans 16 amino acids. Germline V lookup: CDR1 SGHRS, CDR2 YFSETQ. V was cut by 0 bases and J by 2 bases, with 14 bases left in between. The CDR3 loop is CASSLATDLSNYGYTF. The CDR3 nucleotides are TGCGCCAGCAGCTTGGCAACAGACCTCTCCAACTATGGCTACACCTTC.

This clonotype was seen ten or more times. The V and J genes are TRBV28 and TRBJ1-3; D is ambiguous. This CDR3 has 18 amino acids. The germline V and J ends were trimmed by 5 bases and 0 bases, with 20 bases remaining between them. Germline V gene lookup returns CDR1 MDHEN and CDR2 SYDVKM. The chain's CDR3 is CASSTVLFNSNSGNTIYF. The CDR3 DNA sequence: TGTGCCAGCAGTACCGTCCTTTTTAACAGTAACTCTGGAAACACCATATATTTT. The full variable domain, with the rest looked up from reference TRBV28 and TRBJ1-3, is DVKVTQSSRYLVKRTGEKVFLECVQDMDHENMFWYRQDPGLGLRLIYFSYDVKMKEKGDIPEGYSVSREKKERFSLILESASTNQTSMYLCASSTVLFNSNSGNTIYFGEGSWLTVV.

This clonotype has more than one count but fewer than ten. A read error may produce the germline difference seen at one junction end. The genes are TRBV5-1 and TRBJ2-4; 9 bases map to TRBD2. CDR3 length equals 15 residues. Germline CDR1 SGHRS, CDR2 YFSETQ. The CDR3 sequence is CASTGGGLAKSIQYF. The CDR3 bases are TGCGCCAGCACCGGCGGGGGACTAGCCAAAAGCATTCAGTACTTC. The variable domain in full, completed from reference TRBV5-1 and TRBJ2-4, reads KAGVTQTPRYLIKTRGQQVTLSCSPISGHRSVSWYQQTPGQGLQFLFEYFSETQRNKGNFPGRFSGRQFSNSRSEMNVSTLELGDSALYLCASTGGGLAKSIQYFGAGTRLSVL.

This clonotype was seen repeatedly, ten times or more. The chain uses TRBV28 and TRBJ2-5; D is uncertain. CDR3 size: 12 residues. V dropped 6 bases and J dropped 1 base, with 6 bases sitting between them. Germline V gene lookup returns CDR1 MDHEN and CDR2 SYDVKM. This CDR3 reads CASSSPQETQYF. DNA of the CDR3: TGTGCCAGCAGCTCCCCCCAAGAGACCCAGTACTTC.

This clonotype was counted at least ten times. The chain combines TRBV30 with TRBJ2-2; 10 bases map to TRBD2. This CDR3 comprises 14 residues. J was trimmed by 3 bases and V by 5 bases; bases with no gene match: 3. Germline V lookup: CDR1 GTSNPN, CDR2 SVGIG (reference sequence). The CDR3 DNA is TGTGCCTGGCAAGCGGGAGGGTACACCGGGGAGCTGTTTTTT. This encodes CAWQAGGYTGELFF.

This clonotype was detected ten times or more. This chain links TRBV20-1 with TRBJ2-7, with TRBD2 matching over 10 bases. With 6 bases clipped from V and 2 bases from J, the junction kept 10 bases outside the gene matches. Germline V CDR1 and CDR2: DFQATT, SNEGSKA (reference sequence). The length of the CDR3 is 15 residues. The CDR3 nucleotides read TGCAGTGCCGAAGGACTAGCGGCGAAAACCTACGAGCAGTACTTC. This encodes CSAEGLAAKTYEQYF.

This clonotype has just a few counts. The chain recombines TRBV6-2 or TRBV6-3 with TRBJ2-2; TRBD2 aligns across 7 bases. The ends lost 8 bases at V and 4 bases at J; junction bases unmatched: 7. This CDR3 spans 14 amino acids. From germline, CDR1 is MNHEY and CDR2 SVGEGT. CDR3 DNA: TGTGCCAGCCGGGACTATCTGTCCACCGGGGAGCTGTTTTTT. Translation: CASRDYLSTGELFF.

This clonotype was counted ten times or more. The chain couples TRBV19 to TRBJ1-5; no clear D gene. Germline V gene sequence: CDR1 LNHDA, CDR2 SQIVND (reference sequence). V was clipped by 7 bases and J by 5 bases, with 12 bases between them. The length of the CDR3 is 13 residues. CDR3 region: CASKGTDHQPQHF. CDR3 nucleotide sequence: TGTGCCAGTAAGGGTACAGATCATCAGCCCCAGCATTTT.

To note about this clonotype: The junction departs from the called germline gene at one end, perhaps through a read error. The V call is TRBV12-5, the J call TRBJ2-7; TRBD2 might be the D (5 bases). Germline CDR1 LGHNT, CDR2 FRNRAP. The CDR3 length is 17 residues. CDR3 loop: CASGSNTATRGYYEQCF. The DNA of the CDR3 is TGTGCTAGTGGTTCCAACACCGCCACCCGGGGTTACTACGAGCAGTGCTTC.

This clonotype was observed once. This chain links TRBV6-2 or TRBV6-3 with TRBJ2-7; D may be TRBD2 (6 bases). The CDR3 loop spans 13 amino acids. V dropped 4 bases and J dropped 5 bases, with 12 bases sitting between them. Germline loops: CDR1 MNHEY, CDR2 SVGEGT. CDR3: CASSWGEAHEQYF. The CDR3 DNA is TGTGCCAGCAGTTGGGGGGAGGCCCACGAGCAGTACTTC.

In its sample, this clonotype was seen many times. The chain has TRBV11-2 and TRBJ2-5, with TRBD2 matching over 12 bases. Germline V lookup: CDR1 SGHAT, CDR2 FQNNGV. Germline trimming cut 1 base from V and 4 bases from J; bases unmatched to any gene: 7. The CDR3 has 17 residues. This CDR3 reads CASSLVSSGRGTETQYF. In DNA form, the CDR3 reads TGTGCCAGCAGCTTAGTATCTAGCGGGAGGGGTACAGAGACCCAGTACTTC.